This is a list of T cell receptor beta chains from one sample in a study of vaccination and CD4 T cells after COVID-19. TCRdb reprocessed the PCR reads with MiXCR, giving one entry per CDR3 protein. The data show just under 20,000 distinct CDR3 sequences, with over 20% seen just once and under 13% held by the top ten. These receptors are not linked to any known antigen. Sequencing was carried out using cultured CD4+ T cells from blood. The receptor source for this set is a human donor with COVID-19. Both conserved end residues are part of each CDR3. The order of the fields is V gene, D gene, CDR3 length, clone size, J gene, CDR3 DNA, CDR3 protein. The D gene is left open where the match is weak. Not all rows give a size; the values are once, few, many and, for expanded clones, a class.

>TRBV7-8|NA|13|NA|TRBJ2-5
TGTGCCAGCAGCTCAGACAGGTCAGAGACCCAGTACTTC
CASSSDRSETQYF
>TRBV7-2|NA|12|NA|TRBJ2-3
TGTGCCAGCAGCTTACGAAGAGATACGCAGTATTTT
CASSLRRDTQYF
>TRBV15|TRBD1|15|NA|TRBJ1-1
TGTGCCACCAGCAGAGAGGGACAGGGGACGACTGAAGCTTTCTTT
CATSREGQGTTEAFF
>TRBV7-2|NA|15|few|TRBJ2-3
TGTGCCAGCAGCTTAGGGTTAGCGGTAACAGATACGCAGTATTTT
CASSLGLAVTDTQYF
>TRBV20-1|NA|12|few|TRBJ1-2
TGCAGTGCTAGAGATTTGGACCCCGGCTACACCTTC
CSARDLDPGYTF
>TRBV15|TRBD1|16|few|TRBJ1-2
TGTGCCACCAGCAGAGATATGATAGGGGGCATCTATGGCTACACCTTC
CATSRDMIGGIYGYTF
>TRBV27|NA|14|NA|TRBJ1-6
TGTGCCAGCAGTTTTCTTCTGGTGGGGTCACCCCTCCACTTT
CASSFLLVGSPLHF
>TRBV20-1|NA|13|NA|TRBJ1-1
TGCAGTGCTAGCCGACGAGGGAACACTGAAGCTTTCTTT
CSASRRGNTEAFF
>TRBV19|NA|15|few|TRBJ2-3
TGTGCCAGTAGTATAGGGGTCAGCCCCACAGATACGCAGTATTTT
CASSIGVSPTDTQYF
>TRBV20-1|NA|16|NA|TRBJ1-2
TGCAGTGCTCGGTGGGCAGGTGACCCCTCTAACTATGGCTACACCTTC
CSARWAGDPSNYGYTF
>TRBV12-3/TRBV12-4|NA|13|few|TRBJ1-1
TGTGCCAGCAGCTCGACAGCGAACACTGAAGCTTTCTTT
CASSSTANTEAFF
>TRBV3-1|NA|15|NA|TRBJ2-7
TGTGCCAGCAGCCAAGAGGGCCGAACCCTTTACGAGCAGTACTTC
CASSQEGRTLYEQYF
>TRBV6-5|NA|15|few|TRBJ2-5
TGTGCCAGCAGTTACGGCGGGGGGCAGGGGGGGACCCAGTACTTC
CASSYGGGQGGTQYF
>TRBV5-6|TRBD1|16|NA|TRBJ1-6
TGTGCCAGCAGCCGACCAGGGACAGGAGGAAATTCACCCCTCCACTTT
CASSRPGTGGNSPLHF
>TRBV5-1|NA|13|NA|TRBJ2-5
TGCGCCAGCAGCGTGCAAAGCCAAGAGACCCAGTACTTC
CASSVQSQETQYF
>TRBV21-1|NA|15|NA|TRBJ1-5
TGTGCCAGCAGCAAGCTGTGGGGACAGGCTCAGCCCCAGCATTTT
CASSKLWGQAQPQHF
>TRBV5-5|TRBD1|12|NA|TRBJ2-4
TGTGCCAGCAGCTTGGGGACAGGCATTCAGTACTTC
CASSLGTGIQYF
>TRBV20-1|TRBD2|14|medium-sized|TRBJ2-3
TGCAGTGCTAGCTATGGCGGGGGGGGAGATACGCAGTATTTT
CSASYGGGGDTQYF
>TRBV25-1|NA|14|NA|TRBJ1-1
TGTGCCAGCAGTGAGGCGGCAGCTCTTACTGAAGCTTTCTTT
CASSEAAALTEAFF
>TRBV20-1|NA|14|NA|TRBJ2-6
TGCAGTGCTAGAGCCGTACCTGGGGCCAACGTCCTGACTTTC
CSARAVPGANVLTF
>TRBV2|NA|17|NA|TRBJ1-6
TGTGCCAGCCAAGATTGGCCAAAAGGCTCCTATAATTCACCCCTCCACTTT
CASQDWPKGSYNSPLHF
>TRBV7-2|TRBD1|14|few|TRBJ2-4
TGTGCCAGCAGCCCAAGGACAGGATCCGACATTCAGTACTTC
CASSPRTGSDIQYF
>TRBV20-1|NA|13|NA|TRBJ1-2
TGCAGTGCTAGTCCCCACACGACAGGAGGCTACACCTTC
CSASPHTTGGYTF
>TRBV19|TRBD1|15|medium-sized|TRBJ1-2
TGTGCCAGTAGTATAGCCGGAACAGGGGGCTATGGCTACACCTTC
CASSIAGTGGYGYTF
>TRBV29-1|NA|13|NA|TRBJ2-5
TGCAGCGCCAACGTCGGAGGGGGAGAGACCCAGTACTTC
CSANVGGGETQYF
>TRBV12-3/TRBV12-4|NA|13|NA|TRBJ2-7
TGTGCCAGCAGCCCAGGGGCGAATTCGGTGCAGTACTTC
CASSPGANSVQYF
>TRBV20-1|NA|14|few|TRBJ2-7
TGCAGTGCGACTCTGAAGCGTTCCACGTACGAGCAGTACTTC
CSATLKRSTYEQYF
>TRBV7-2|NA|15|NA|TRBJ2-7
TGTGCCAGCAGCTTAGAGAGGGGGGGATCCTACGAGCAGTACTTC
CASSLERGGSYEQYF
>TRBV24-1|NA|13|NA|TRBJ2-2
TGTGCCACCAGTGACCCGAACACCGGGGAGCTGTTTTTT
CATSDPNTGELFF
>TRBV24-1|TRBD1|13|NA|TRBJ1-2
TGTGTCACCAGTGACCGACAGGGTCGTGGCTACACCTTC
CVTSDRQGRGYTF
>TRBV19|NA|12|few|TRBJ2-5
TGTGCCAGTAGACAGGCCGGGGAGACCCAGTACTTC
CASRQAGETQYF
>TRBV12-5|NA|13|NA|TRBJ2-5
TGTGCTAGTGGTTTGAAGGGGCAAGAGACCCAGTACTTC
CASGLKGQETQYF
>TRBV11-2|NA|14|NA|TRBJ2-2
TGTGCCAGCAGCTTAAGAGGGAACACCGGGGAGCTGTTTTTT
CASSLRGNTGELFF
>TRBV20-1|TRBD2|11|NA|TRBJ2-1
TGCATGGGACTAGCGGCCAATGAGCAGTTCTTC
CMGLAANEQFF
>TRBV4-2|NA|17|few|TRBJ2-1
TGTGCCAGCAGCCACCCCCCGGGGGCCCTGGGGTACAATGAGCAGTTCTTC
CASSHPPGALGYNEQFF
>TRBV5-8|NA|15|NA|TRBJ1-6
TGTGCCAGCAGCTTCCGTGGAACTCAAAATTCACCCCTCCACTTT
CASSFRGTQNSPLHF
>TRBV5-1|NA|15|NA|TRBJ1-6
TGCGCCAGCAGCCCCGGAAGGGGAGGGAATTCACCCCTCCACTTT
CASSPGRGGNSPLHF
>TRBV19|NA|13|once|TRBJ1-5
TGTGCCAGTAGTGTGGTTAGCAATCAGCCCCAGCATTTT
CASSVVSNQPQHF
>TRBV6-1|NA|14|few|TRBJ1-1
TGTGCCAGCAGTGCCGGGACGGCGAACACTGAAGCTTTCTTT
CASSAGTANTEAFF
>TRBV5-1|NA|14|NA|TRBJ2-2
TGCGCCAGCAGCTTTCGGGGGAACACCGGGGAGCTGTTTTTT
CASSFRGNTGELFF
>TRBV5-1|NA|13|once|TRBJ2-5
TGCGCCAGCAGCTTGGCTGGGCAAGAGGCCCAGTACTTC
CASSLAGQEAQYF
>TRBV19|TRBD1|15|NA|TRBJ2-1
TGTGCCAGTAGCGACAGGGGGAGCTCCTACAATGAGCAGTTCTTC
CASSDRGSSYNEQFF
>TRBV11-2|NA|13|NA|TRBJ1-1
TGTGCCAGCAGCTTAGCCAAAAACACTGAAGCTTCCTTT
CASSLAKNTEASF
>TRBV7-2|TRBD1|16|few|TRBJ1-1
TGTGCCAGCAGCTTAGATGGACAGGTAATGGGCACTGAAGCTTTCTTT
CASSLDGQVMGTEAFF
>TRBV28|NA|14|NA|TRBJ1-3
TGTGCCAGCAGCCCGGGTGGGGCTGGAAACACCATATATTTT
CASSPGGAGNTIYF
>TRBV7-9|NA|14|few|TRBJ1-1
TGTGCCAGCAGGGGGGGGGGACCGAACACTGAAGCTTTCTTT
CASRGGGPNTEAFF
>TRBV6-1|NA|11|NA|TRBJ1-1
TGTGCCAGCAGTGGGGGGGGTGAAGCTTTCTTT
CASSGGGEAFF
>TRBV20-1|TRBD2|18|few|TRBJ2-3
TGCAGTGCTTCACCCGGGACTAGCGGGGGCGTTAGCACAGATACGCAGTATTTT
CSASPGTSGGVSTDTQYF
>TRBV27|NA|16|NA|TRBJ1-4
TGTGCCAGCAGTCAACCCGGGCTAGGGATTAATGAAAAACTGTTTTTT
CASSQPGLGINEKLFF
>TRBV27|NA|16|NA|TRBJ2-7
TGTGCCAGCAGTTCACCAGGGGGAGGGCTTACCTACGAGCAGTACTTC
CASSSPGGGLTYEQYF
>TRBV30|TRBD2|16|NA|TRBJ2-2
TGTGCCTGGAGTTTCGGGAGGGCCCCGAACACCGGGGAGCTGTTTTTT
CAWSFGRAPNTGELFF
>TRBV7-8|NA|14|NA|TRBJ1-4
TGTGCCAGCAGCACGGAACTAGGAAATGAAAAACTGTTTTTT
CASSTELGNEKLFF
>TRBV24-1|NA|17|few|TRBJ2-6
TGTGCCACCAGTGACACAACCGGGACACCTGGGGCCAACGTCCTGACTTTC
CATSDTTGTPGANVLTF
>TRBV7-9|TRBD1|20|medium-sized|TRBJ1-1
TGTGCCAGCAGCTCCTTTGGATCCACAGGGGGTGATGGGTCGGGCACTGAAGCTTTCTTT
CASSSFGSTGGDGSGTEAFF
>TRBV19|NA|14|few|TRBJ2-5
TGTGCCAGTAGTGTCCAGCGGAGAGAAGAGACCCAGTACTTC
CASSVQRREETQYF